The clone carrying this T cell receptor beta chain is a singleton in its sample. Germline V gene lookup returns CDR1 SNHLY and CDR2 FYNNEI. CDR3 size: 16 residues. The V segment lost 7 bases and the J segment 3 bases; nucleotides outside the gene matches: 11. The data were taken from a study of blood T cell repertoires in COVID-19. The protocol was immunoSEQ multiplex PCR, while the TCRdb copy is restricted to in-frame clones and leaves out a portion. The profile shows over 150,000 clones, around 80% of them singletons. This TCR derives from a man aged 45 to 65 who had recovered from COVID-19. J is TRBJ2-5 and V is TRBV2, with 10 bases matching TRBD2. Sequenced sample: PBMCs or T cells enriched from blood (not recorded which). CDR3 sequence (DNA): TGTGCCAGCAAATTGGGCACTAGCGGGGAAAAAGAGACCCAGTACTTC. Encoded protein: CASKLGTSGEKETQYF.